The present T cell receptor beta chain was sequenced within a study of spatial heterogeneity in lung cancer. Turning to the study itself: Detected sequences consistently included more beta-chain ones than alpha-chain ones. Each unique TCR and UMI combination was seen more than ten times on average in raw reads.

TCR cDNA molecules each had a unique molecular identifier. TCRdb independently ran MiXCR on the 5' RACE reads; one entry per CDR3 protein. The repertoire has 8,500 to 14,000 distinct CDR3 sequences, roughly 3.7% of them found once; the top ten carry approximately 51%. Germline V gene data show CDR1 as DFQATT and CDR2 as SNEGSKA (reference sequence). J lost 4 bases, V lost 3 bases, and 3 bases had no gene match. This CDR3 is built from 14 residues. Noted time point: sample taken at primary tumor resection. Unsorted whole RNA samples from tumor, nontumor lung or frozen PBMC were sequenced. The TCR originated in a female donor with early-stage non-small cell lung cancer. Material: PBMCs, obtained at surgery. The chain couples TRBV20-1 to TRBJ2-1, with 10 positions matching TRBD2. CDR3 region: CSASGSGRYNEQFF. CDR3 nucleotide sequence: TGCAGTGCTAGCGGTAGCGGGAGGTACAATGAGCAGTTCTTC.